A single sample is the source of the 16 T cell receptor beta chains below, sequenced in a study of T cells in Graves' hyperthyroidism and ophthalmopathy. Amplification of TCR beta CDR3 regions was performed using RNA transcripts as template. RT-PCR in the first round (using the HTBI primer set) targeted the TCR CDR3. TCRdb itself ran the multiplex PCR reads through MiXCR, one entry per CDR3 protein. The sample shows about 400,000 distinct CDR3 sequences, about 14% of them seen only once. The material sequenced was blood. These receptors all stem from a man aged 50-60 years with Graves' ophthalmopathy.

In this sample, this clonotype turned up a few times. V is TRBV6-2 or TRBV6-3 and J is TRBJ2-5; D gene ambiguous. The CDR3 covers 14 residues. Trimming cost V 0 bases and J 1 base, with 6 bases left between them. Germline lookup yields CDR1 MNHEY and CDR2 SVGEGT. CDR3 in DNA: TGTGCCAGCAGTTACTCGAGGATCCAAGAGACCCAGTACTTC. As protein: CASSYSRIQETQYF.

In this sample, this clonotype turned up a few times. A much larger clone lies one base from this, so it may be a read error. This chain uses TRBV28 with TRBJ1-5; the match to TRBD1 covers 7 bases. The CDR3 is 15 residues long. Germline values: CDR1 MDHEN, CDR2 SYDVKM. V shed 7 bases, J shed 2 bases, and the junction held 8 bases outside the gene matches. CDR3 DNA: TGTGCCAGCAACGACAGTACAGGGGGCAATCAGCCCCAGCATTTT. This codes for CASNDSTGGNQPQHF.

This clonotype was seen at least ten times. The J gene is TRBJ2-2, the V gene TRBV5-6, with TRBD1 matching over 8 bases. The CDR3 has 18 amino acids. The germline V gene has CDR1 SGHDT and CDR2 YYEEEE. Trimming cost V 2 bases and J 3 bases; bases outside gene matches: 12. The CDR3 bases are TGTGCCAGCAGCTTCTTCGACAGGGGAATAGTGGACACCGGGGAGCTGTTTTTT. Amino acids: CASSFFDRGIVDTGELFF.

The genes are TRBV29-1 and TRBJ2-7; D is perhaps TRBD1 (6 bases). The CDR3 loop spans 15 amino acids. The ends were cut back, 7 bases at V and 1 base at J, with 20 bases in the middle. Germline V gene data show CDR1 as SQVTM and CDR2 as ANQGSEA. CDR3 region: CSATPQGRVSYEQYF. The CDR3 coding sequence is TGCAGCGCTACCCCACAGGGTAGGGTATCCTACGAGCAGTACTTC.

The chain joins TRBV11-3 to TRBJ2-3; 12 positions match TRBD2. Looked up from germline, CDR1 is SGHNT and CDR2 is YENEEA. The CDR3 contains 16 residues. V lost 5 bases, J lost 3 bases, and 6 bases stayed unmatched. The CDR3 coding sequence is TGTGCCAGCAGCACCACAGGGACTAGCGGGACAGATACGCAGTATTTT. As protein: CASSTTGTSGTDTQYF.

This clonotype was counted many times. The chain couples TRBV18 to TRBJ2-3; D unclear. Trimming stripped 0 bases from V and 2 bases from J, with 12 bases between. The CDR3 is 16 amino acids. Per the germline V gene, CDR1 is KGHSH and CDR2 is LQKENI. The DNA for the CDR3 is TGTGCCAGCTCACCACCTGAGGACCGTACCACAGATACGCAGTATTTT. Translated, it gives CASSPPEDRTTDTQYF.

This clonotype was recorded at least ten times. J is TRBJ1-1 and V is TRBV11-2; D gene uncertain. CDR1 and CDR2 (germline): SGHAT, FQNNGV. V was clipped by 6 bases and J by 4 bases, with 9 bases between them. This CDR3 contains 12 residues. CDR3: CASSRWSTEAFF. DNA of the CDR3: TGTGCCAGCAGTCGGTGGAGCACTGAAGCTTTCTTT.

As concerns this clonotype: This may be a read error, as it is one base from a much larger clone. V usage is TRBV7-2 and J usage is TRBJ1-6; unclear D gene. V was cut by 5 bases and J by 14 bases, with 22 bases left in between. The germline gives CDR1 SGHTA, CDR2 FQGNSA. This CDR3 is built from 15 residues. This CDR3 reads CASSLGRALNSALHF. The CDR3 DNA reads as TGTGCCAGCAGCCTAGGCCGGGCCCTTAATTCGGCCCTCCACTTT.

This clonotype was counted at least ten times. The V gene is TRBV19, the J gene TRBJ1-2, with D uncertain. The CDR3 is 14 residues long. Germline V gene data show CDR1 as LNHDA and CDR2 as SQIVND (reference sequence). Trimming removed 3 bases at V and 5 bases at J, with 13 bases between. CDR3 DNA: TGTGCCAGTAGTATCCCAGGAGGGCGGTATGGCTACACCTTC. Protein product: CASSIPGGRYGYTF.

The chain couples TRBV5-1 to TRBJ2-1, with 10 bases fitting TRBD2. The CDR3 runs 15 residues. From germline, CDR1 is SGHRS and CDR2 YFSETQ. Trimming removed 0 bases from V and 5 bases from J; junction bases left unmatched: 2. In nucleotides, the CDR3 is TGCGCCAGCAGCTTGGTCACTAGCGGGAACAATGAGCAGTTCTTC. Translated, it gives CASSLVTSGNNEQFF.

V and J are TRBV7-2 and TRBJ1-6; the D gene is possibly TRBD1 (6 bases). The CDR3 covers 15 residues. V was pared by 5 bases and J by 5 bases, with 13 bases between. The germline V gene encodes CDR1 SGHTA and CDR2 FQGNSA. CDR3 sequence reads: CASSQGGGNNSPLHF. CDR3 DNA: TGTGCCAGCAGCCAAGGGGGGGGGAATAATTCACCCCTCCACTTT. Supplemented by reference TRBV7-2 and TRBJ1-6, the full variable domain reads GAGVSQSPSNKVTEKGKDVELRCDPISGHTALYWYRQSLGQGLEFLIYFQGNSAPDKSGLPSDRFSAERTGGSVSTLTIQRTQQEDSAVYLCASSQGGGNNSPLHFGNGTRLTVT.

The table lists this clonotype with many counts. The rearrangement joins TRBV5-1 to TRBJ1-2, with no clear D. Germline-derived CDR1 and CDR2 are SGHRS and YFSETQ. The V end was cut by 0 bases, the J end by 6 bases, with 12 bases between. This CDR3 region has 14 residues. DNA for the CDR3: TGCGCCAGCAGCTTGGAGTCCGGGTCCAATGGCTACACCTTC. Protein product: CASSLESGSNGYTF. Filled out from reference TRBV5-1 and TRBJ1-2, the complete variable domain reads KAGVTQTPRYLIKTRGQQVTLSCSPISGHRSVSWYQQTPGQGLQFLFEYFSETQRNKGNFPGRFSGRQFSNSRSEMNVSTLELGDSALYLCASSLESGSNGYTFGSGTRLTVV.

The chain combines TRBV20-1 with TRBJ2-1; 12 positions agree with TRBD2. The V gene end was trimmed by 3 bases and the J gene end by 4 bases; junction bases not matched to a gene: 7. Germline V CDR1 and CDR2: DFQATT, SNEGSKA (reference sequence). The CDR3 runs 16 residues. CDR3 in DNA: TGCAGTGCTAGCCTTAGCGGGACTAGCGGGTACAATGAGCAGTTCTTC. Translated, it gives CSASLSGTSGYNEQFF.

This clonotype was counted ten times or more. This rearrangement joins TRBV2 to TRBJ2-1, with 16 bases aligning to TRBD2. The trim removed 4 bases at V and 6 bases at J, leaving 27 bases unmatched. Germline values: CDR1 SNHLY, CDR2 FYNNEI. There are 24 residues in the CDR3. CDR3 region: CASSGVAIEPIRGTSGRAPNEQFF. The CDR3 bases are TGTGCCAGCAGTGGAGTGGCGATCGAGCCTATTCGGGGGACTAGCGGGAGGGCCCCCAATGAGCAGTTCTTC.

For this clonotype: Being one base from a much bigger clone, this may be a read error. V gene TRBV5-8 combines with J gene TRBJ2-7; tentative D call: TRBD2 (6 bases). Germline loops: CDR1 SGHTS, CDR2 YDEGEE. The CDR3 covers 13 residues. Between the trimmed V and J ends, which lost 4 bases and 5 bases, there was a span of 13 bases. The CDR3 DNA follows: TGTGCCAGCAGCCCACCCTGCGGGGACGAGCAGTACTTC. Protein sequence: CASSPPCGDEQYF.

As to this clonotype: Being one base from a much bigger clone, this may be a read error. CDR3 coding DNA: TGCAGTGCTAGTACTGATAATGAGCAGTCCTTC. This codes for CSASTDNEQSF. This sequence joins TRBV20-1 and TRBJ2-1; D uncertain. There are 11 residues in the CDR3. CDR1 DFQATT and CDR2 SNEGSKA come from the germline V gene (reference sequence).